This T cell receptor (beta chain) stems from a study of CD8+CD57+ T cells in acquired aplastic anemia. Study results and limitations: Significance was not reached for CD8+ Simpson's diversity between patients and controls.

Genomic DNA provided the template from which TCR beta VDJ and CDR3 profiles were obtained. TCRdb redid the calling of the reads with MiXCR, one entry per CDR3 protein. The sample shows around 430,000 distinct CDR3 sequences, over 25% of them seen only once. Flow cytometry had shown expanded CD8+CD57+ cells in the patients chosen for sequencing. Severe acquired aplastic anemia affected all patients. Trimming pared 3 bases from V and 1 base from J, leaving 11 bases between. The CDR3 totals 16 residues. Germline CDR1 and CDR2: SGHNT and YYREEE (reference sequence). This clonotype was seen more than once but under ten times. The antigen is unknown.

The chain combines TRBV5-4 with TRBJ1-6, with D possibly being TRBD1 (5 bases). Source material: sorted CD4+, CD8+, or CD8+CD57+ T cells (not recorded which) from PBMCs. This TCR was sampled from a human donor with aplastic anemia. The CDR3 spells CASSWDGGSYNSPLHF. The CDR3 nucleotides read TGTGCCAGCAGCTGGGACGGCGGTTCCTATAATTCACCCCTCCACTTT.